This T cell receptor beta chain was recorded in a study of early T cells in non-severe SARS-CoV-2 infection. Germline CDR1 is LGHNT and CDR2 is FRNRAP. There are 16 residues in the CDR3. After removal of 0 bases from V and 4 bases from J, the junction contained 7 bases not matched to a gene. One entry per CDR3 protein results from TCRdb running MiXCR on the 5' RACE reads. The data show 55,000 to 70,000 distinct CDR3 sequences, approximately 11% seen once. The V call is TRBV12-5, the J call TRBJ1-1; 8 positions agree with TRBD1. The clonotype comes from an adult who was a healthcare worker with PCR-confirmed SARS-CoV-2 infection or an uninfected control (not recorded which). Sequenced input: whole blood. The CDR3 here is CASGLVVRGRRTEAFF. The CDR3 coding sequence is TGTGCTAGTGGTTTGGTAGTCAGGGGGCGACGCACTGAAGCTTTCTTT. Full variable domain (remainder filled in from reference TRBV12-5 and TRBJ1-1): DARVTQTPRHKVTEMGQEVTMRCQPILGHNTVFWYRQTMMQGLELLAYFRNRAPLDDSGMPKDRFSAEMPDATLATLKIQPSEPRDSAVYFCASGLVVRGRRTEAFFGQGTRLTVV.